The source of this T cell receptor beta chain is a study of cytomegalovirus exposure and HLA in healthy donors. Study observations and caveats: By HLA locus, TCR association rates varied in a later analysis, with DRB1 showing the most and HLA-C the fewest.

CDR1 is SGHDT and CDR2 is YYEEEE in the germline V gene. Trimming stripped 5 bases from V and 2 bases from J, with 14 bases between. The CDR3 runs to 14 residues. With 60 Vbeta and 13 Jbeta primers, the PCR was carried out. Method: immunoSEQ multiplex PCR; TCRdb's copy keeps in-frame clones and lacks some. The sample has some 110,000 clones; around 80% are singletons. A remark on this clone: No antigen is known for it.

The sequencing sample was made of PBMCs. The clonotype was recovered from a man aged 25 to 40 in good health and CMV-seropositive. The chain combines TRBV5-6 with TRBJ2-7; possibly TRBD1 for D (6 bases). The chain's CDR3 is CASRAYRDPYEQYV. The CDR3 bases are TGTGCCAGCAGAGCCTACAGGGATCCCTACGAGCAGTACGTC.